The sequence of this TCR beta chain was determined in a study of T cell changes during pregnancy in multiple sclerosis. The repertoire was sequenced with immunoSEQ multiplex PCR; TCRdb's copy has only in-frame clones and lacks some. This sample has approximately 80,000 clones, with approximately 92% found just once. The CDR3 covers 15 residues. Germline V gene sequence: CDR1 SGHRS, CDR2 YFSETQ. V lost 0 bases and J lost 5; bases outside the gene matches: 4. The source was peripheral blood, collected in the second trimester of pregnancy. This receptor was identified in a female donor in good health, enrolled as a control in a pregnancy study. The J gene is TRBJ1-2, the V gene TRBV5-1; 10 bases align to TRBD1. CDR3 nucleotides: TGCGCCAGCAGCTTGGAGTCGGACAGGGGGTATGGCTACACCTTC. It is translated as CASSLESDRGYGYTF.